This paragraph covers one TCR beta chain sequence. It lacks a known antigen. No per-base quality is available; no much larger clone lies one base away. Libraries came from the immunoSEQ multiplex PCR assay. The multiplex PCR relied on a mix of 60 forward primers for TCR Vbeta segments and 13 reverse primers for TCR Jbeta segments. The CDR3 region of rearranged TCR beta genes was amplified from genomic DNA with a multiplex PCR assay. The amplified TCR beta libraries were sequenced on the Illumina HiSeq System as 87-base-pair reads. Concerning the study's data processing: A later analysis counted some 80 million unique TCR beta chains across the 550 to 800 repertoires, and 9 million to 14 million of these chains were shared by at least two donors. Raw reads were error-corrected and collapsed into unique sequences with a nearest-neighbor algorithm that merged closely related sequences to remove PCR and sequencing errors. To assign V, D and J gene segments, CDR3 sequences were aligned to IMGT reference sequences. For a sequence to be retained, a match of at least six nucleotides was required to both a V gene segment and a J gene segment. A rearrangement was called productive if the CDR3 had no stop codons and remained in frame with V and J, and every other rearrangement was called non-productive. CDR3 was defined according to IMGT convention as the region running from the second conserved V-encoded cysteine to the conserved J-encoded phenylalanine. In an earlier analysis of 587 of the donors, sequences lacking an unambiguous match to a single V gene segment were excluded. In an earlier analysis of approximately 560 of the donors, a V segment was called functional when productive rearrangements were above 56.7%, and segregating when the standard deviation between donors exceeded 5%. To diagnose cytomegalovirus status from the catalog of TCR beta chain sequences, a statistical classification framework was built. In a later analysis, V and J genes were assigned by comparing TCR nucleotide sequences against IMGT/GENE-DB human TR gene sequences. The TCRdist pipeline was used in a later analysis to assign CDR3 sequences and most-parsimonious VDJ recombination scenarios. In a later analysis, each TCR beta chain was defined by its CDR3 amino acid sequence together with its V-gene family, and reads without a unique V-gene family were excluded. To address suspected cross-contamination and a sequencing artifact, a later analysis removed a few hundred highly shared, low-generation-probability nucleotide sequences. For each public chain, a later analysis derived a clonal expansion index from normalized ranks of inferred template counts within each repertoire. A later analysis computed generation probabilities with a VDJ recombination model fitted to out-of-frame rearrangements, and checked the results against IGoR. In a later analysis, TCR-TCR, TCR-HLA and TCR-CMV co-occurrence was scored with hypergeometric tests, and a repertoire-size bias correction was applied to TCR pairs. A later analysis estimated false discovery rates by permuting HLA or CMV assignments 20 times. In a later analysis, co-occurring TCRs were grouped using DBSCAN, and TCRdist sequence similarity was added for clustering within HLA-allele-positive subsets. Repertoires with fewer than 30,000 or more than 120,000 public chains were left out of co-occurrence clustering, as were five repertoires with anomalous nucleotide sharing. TCRdb stores this immuneACCESS table with in-frame sequences only. Part of the clones is absent; in the studies checked, under half of the shortfall reflects unresolved V genes, and no reason is known for the rest. V, J and clone size reflect that table, while D and trimming were determined from the DNA. A total of about 50,000 clones appear in this sample, about 77% of them only once. The top ten constitute about 2.5% of the sample.

In total, over 600 healthy bone marrow donors made up the cohort. Cohort members were all nominally healthy when sampled, although unrecorded immune exposures were likely present. The donor tested CMV seropositive and was one of the 289 seropositive cohort members. A peripheral blood sample was provided by each donor, and peripheral blood mononuclear cells were used for TCR beta sequencing. The Qiagen DNeasy Blood Extraction Kit was used to extract genomic DNA from the blood cell samples. The sample comes from a study of cytomegalovirus exposure and HLA in healthy donors (dated by TCRdb to the late 2010s). General notes on the study: In an earlier analysis of 587 of the donors, under 300 Gb of sequence data and some 100 million unique TCR beta sequences from about 190 million T cells were reported. An early release that covered about 600 HLA-typed donors contained around 300 gigabases of sequencing data and 85 million to 100 million unique TCR sequences. Among the approximately 400 genotyped donors, around 81% belonged to the genetic ancestry cluster associated with self-reported Caucasian donors. The study aimed to test whether signatures of past pathogen exposure could be identified by cataloging public T cell receptors. The T cell repertoires of roughly 660 subjects were profiled by immunosequencing and related to cytomegalovirus serostatus. In addition to the first cohort of 500 to 850 subjects, a separate validation cohort of about 120 different subjects was used. The study combined high-throughput TCR immunosequencing, statistical association of individual TCRs with disease status, and machine learning to predict cytomegalovirus infection status. A later analysis re-examined previously published TCR beta repertoires from roughly 720 donors and added high-resolution HLA genotyping to investigate patterns of TCR occurrence. In the later analysis, no new phenotypic data were used to find candidate immune exposures; instead, reliance was placed on TCR beta sequences and their occurrence across donors. An earlier analysis of 450 to 750 of the donors used high-throughput TCR beta sequencing to judge whether each TCR beta V gene segment behaved as functional or pseudogenic. Donor age, sex, ethnicity and CMV serostatus were compiled together with the repertoire data. A later genetic analysis used genome-wide SNP genotypes for about 65% of the 666 donors, treating that subset as a discovery cohort. All discovery cohort repertoires had been generated on a single sequencing platform. HLA typing included class I and class II loci at four-digit resolution. Typing coverage differed by locus: A, B, C, DRB1 and DQB1 were typed in roughly 620-640 donors, DQA1 in 500 to 550, DPA1 in 606, and DPB1 in roughly 450. Roughly 5 DR-DQ haplotypes were treated as single units for association and clustering because of strong linkage in the cohort. On average, about 200,000 unique TCR beta nucleotide sequences were sequenced per donor among several hundred genotyped donors of the cohort, with roughly 18% of those sequences being non-productive.

Relative to germline, V is missing 5 bases and J is missing 5 bases, with 2 bases of the junction outside any gene match. CDR1 and CDR2 (PRHDT, FYEKMQ) derive from the germline V gene (reference sequence). The CDR3 sequence holds 13 residues, the cysteine and phenylalanine included. Only CDR3 DNA is held: 39 bases, read in frame from base 1. The paper as a whole reports these results and caveats: According to the authors, the approach could potentially be generalized to other disease states and immunological phenotypes. Three of the identified cytomegalovirus-associated TCR beta chains were confirmed in vitro to be specific for cytomegalovirus antigens. Most CMV-associated TCR beta chains appeared to be HLA-restricted in a later analysis, and the HLA associations seemed to be driven largely by CMV exposure. A further reported finding was that TCR beta sequences accurately predicted the HLA-A and HLA-B alleles for most subjects in the first cohort. A later analysis reported that several top co-occurrence clusters appeared linked to parvovirus B19, influenza, CMV and Epstein-Barr virus. In a later genetic analysis, a missense DCLRE1C variant was associated with V-gene and J-gene trimming of TCR beta chains, and the association was replicated in an independent cohort. Correlated functional status among segregating V segments might be attributable to linkage disequilibrium, but an unknown experimental factor could not be ruled out. The classifier was reported to diagnose cytomegalovirus status with high specificity and sensitivity in both the original cohort and the validation cohort. Because HLA typing was missing for some donors at each locus, association tests included only the typed subset. A later genetic analysis reported fewer N-insertions in productive TCRs among donors in an Asian-associated ancestry cluster than the roughly 700-donor mean. In an earlier analysis of over 550 of the donors, most TCR beta V segments were observed in productive rearrangements about 90% or about 30% of the time, broadly matching IMGT annotations. A later analysis associated about 17,000 TCR beta sequences with specific HLA alleles at a false discovery rate of 0.05. Only TCR beta chains were sequenced in this cohort, and the absence of alpha or paired-chain data limited detectable features. In a later analysis, HLA-associated TCR beta chains showed more clonal expansion and lower generation probabilities than non-associated chains that were equally common. The presence/absence analyses assumed that sequencing depth was roughly uniform across donors, and that assumption may not be true. Because counts were too low, roughly 17 rarely observed V segments, including chromosome 9 orphons, were left out of the earlier analysis of 587 of the donors. The study listed 150 to 200 TCR beta chains as associated with cytomegalovirus. The only immune exposure information available for the cohort was CMV serostatus. When HLA alleles, especially DR and DQ, strongly co-occurred, TCR associations were difficult to assign to individual alleles. While some public TCRs were present in many individuals, most TCR sequences turned up only very rarely across donors. In a later analysis, TCR association rates were found to vary across HLA loci, with the most associated TCRs seen for DRB1 alleles and the fewest for HLA-C alleles. A cluster of highly shared sequence variants was judged likely to represent a technical artifact of the sequencing pipeline. Some IMGT-functional V segments, including TRBV6-2 and TRBV6-3, could not be distinguished by the 87-base-pair reads and were therefore excluded.

The specimen was PBMCs. This TCR came from a woman between 35 and 50 years old in good health and CMV-seropositive. The chain is made from TRBV13 and TRBJ2-5, with TRBD2 identical over 10 junction bases. The CDR3 reads as follows: CASSTLAGETQYF. The nucleotides are TGTGCCAGCAGCACACTAGCGGGGGAGACCCAGTACTTC.